A selection of T cell receptor beta chains follows, all from one sample in a study of response to subunit inactivated influenza vaccine. TCRdb recomputed calls from the RT-PCR reads with MiXCR, one row per CDR3 protein. The sample includes 400,000 to 650,000 distinct CDR3 sequences, 6.5% to 8% seen only once; the top ten take around 13%. The sample in question was PBMCs from blood, obtained about 24 months after vaccination. The origin of the receptors is a man aged 50-75 years who received an inactivated influenza vaccine. CDR3s include the opening cysteine and the closing phenylalanine or tryptophan. The D gene is left open where the match is weak. Not every row has a clone size; where given, it reads once, few, many or a size class.

-,-,TRBV20-1,14,TRBJ2-5,CSARPQMGRETQYF,TGCAGTGCCCGCCCTCAGATGGGCCGTGAGACCCAGTACTTC
-,-,TRBV6-1,16,TRBJ2-7,CASRRGGSGYVNEQYF,TGTGCCAGCAGACGAGGGGGATCTGGCTATGTAAACGAGCAGTACTTC
-,-,TRBV4-2,14,TRBJ2-1,CASSQDLGVGEQFF,TGTGCCAGCAGCCAAGATCTGGGGGTGGGTGAGCAGTTCTTC
TRBD1,many,TRBV7-9,14,TRBJ1-6,CASSPDRGGSPLHF,TGTGCCAGCAGCCCCGACAGGGGTGGTTCACCCCTCCACTTT
TRBD2,-,TRBV18,16,TRBJ2-7,CASSPGGTSGSYEQYF,TGTGCCAGCTCACCAGGTGGGACTAGCGGATCCTACGAGCAGTACTTC
TRBD1,many,TRBV5-6,15,TRBJ2-7,CASRRRDRGLHEQYF,TGTGCCAGCAGACGGAGGGACAGGGGACTCCACGAGCAGTACTTC
-,-,TRBV5-1,14,TRBJ1-4,CASSLGEGNEKLFF,TGCGCCAGCAGCTTGGGCGAAGGTAATGAAAAACTGTTTTTT
-,few,TRBV5-5,14,TRBJ2-3,CASSVGLITDTQYF,TGTGCCAGCAGCGTCGGACTGATCACAGATACGCAGTATTTT
-,few,TRBV19,11,TRBJ1-1,CASSMPTEAFF,TGTGCCAGTAGTATGCCAACTGAAGCTTTCTTT
-,many,TRBV2,10,TRBJ2-7,CASSDEEQYF,TGTGCCAGCAGTGACGAGGAGCAGTACTTC
-,few,TRBV7-8,12,TRBJ2-1,CASSHVLGEQFF,TGTGCCAGCAGCCACGTACTAGGCGAGCAGTTCTTC
-,few,TRBV29-1,12,TRBJ2-4,CSVARESDIQYF,TGCAGCGTTGCCAGGGAGTCGGACATTCAGTACTTC
-,many,TRBV29-1,11,TRBJ2-7,CSVAGTYEQYF,TGCAGCGTTGCCGGAACCTACGAGCAGTACTTC
-,few,TRBV6-5,14,TRBJ2-7,CASSYSGQFYEQYF,TGTGCCAGCAGTTACTCAGGACAGTTCTACGAGCAGTACTTC
TRBD1,-,TRBV5-1,16,TRBJ2-5,CASSRARTGFQETQYF,TGCGCCAGCAGCAGAGCCAGGACAGGGTTTCAGGAGACCCAGTACTTC
TRBD2,many,TRBV2,18,TRBJ2-4,CASSERTRGERGKNIQYF,TGTGCCAGCAGTGAACGAACACGGGGGGAAAGGGGCAAAAACATTCAGTACTTC
TRBD2,few,TRBV3-1,16,TRBJ2-3,CASSRRTSGRADTQYF,TGTGCCAGCAGCCGGCGGACTAGCGGGAGGGCAGATACGCAGTATTTT
-,few,TRBV27,15,TRBJ2-2,CASSLWQANTGELFF,TGTGCCAGCAGTTTATGGCAGGCGAACACCGGGGAGCTGTTTTTT
-,few,TRBV20-1,16,TRBJ2-1,CSARVMAPQRHNEQFF,TGCAGTGCTAGAGTCATGGCACCGCAGCGCCACAATGAGCAGTTCTTC
-,many,TRBV6-6,13,TRBJ2-1,CASSYTPYNEQFF,TGTGCCAGCAGTTACACCCCCTACAATGAGCAGTTCTTC
-,few,TRBV10-3,14,TRBJ1-1,CATAPGHMNTEAFF,TGTGCCACAGCGCCGGGACACATGAACACTGAAGCTTTCTTT
TRBD1,-,TRBV5-1,13,TRBJ2-7,CASSYTGAHEQYF,TGCGCCAGCAGCTACACAGGGGCCCACGAGCAGTACTTC